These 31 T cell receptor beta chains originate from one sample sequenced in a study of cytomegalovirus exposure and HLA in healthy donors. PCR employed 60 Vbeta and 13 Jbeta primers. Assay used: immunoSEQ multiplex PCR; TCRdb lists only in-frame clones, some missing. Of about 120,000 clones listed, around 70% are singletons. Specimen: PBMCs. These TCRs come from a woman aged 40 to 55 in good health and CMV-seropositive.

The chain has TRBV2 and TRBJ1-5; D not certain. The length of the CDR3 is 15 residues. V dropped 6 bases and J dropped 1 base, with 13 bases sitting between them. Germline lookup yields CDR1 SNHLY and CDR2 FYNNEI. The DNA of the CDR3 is TGTGCCAGCAGAGCCCTGACAACCAGCAATCAGCCCCAGCATTTT. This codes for CASRALTTSNQPQHF. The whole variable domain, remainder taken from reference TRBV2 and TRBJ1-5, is EPEVTQTPSHQVTQMGQEVILRCVPISNHLYFYWYRQILGQKVEFLVSFYNNEISEKSEIFDDQFSVERPDGSNFTLKIRSTKLEDSAMYFCASRALTTSNQPQHFGDGTRLSIL.

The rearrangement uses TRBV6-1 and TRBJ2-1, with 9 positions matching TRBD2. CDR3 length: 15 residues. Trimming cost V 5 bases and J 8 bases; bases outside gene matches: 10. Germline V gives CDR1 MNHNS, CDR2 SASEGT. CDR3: CASSKTSGLNDEQFF. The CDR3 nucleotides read TGTGCCAGCAGTAAAACTAGCGGGCTTAACGATGAGCAGTTCTTC.

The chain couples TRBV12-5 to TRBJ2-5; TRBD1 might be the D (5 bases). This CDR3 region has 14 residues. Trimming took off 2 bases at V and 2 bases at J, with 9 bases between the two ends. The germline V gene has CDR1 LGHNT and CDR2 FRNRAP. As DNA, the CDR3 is TGTGCTAGTGGTTTGCCCAGGGAACAAGAGACCCAGTACTTC. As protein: CASGLPREQETQYF.

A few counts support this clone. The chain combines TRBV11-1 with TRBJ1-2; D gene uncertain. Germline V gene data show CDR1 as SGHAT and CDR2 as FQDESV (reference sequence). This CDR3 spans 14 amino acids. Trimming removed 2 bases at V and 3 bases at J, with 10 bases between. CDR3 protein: CASSLSLSYYGYTF. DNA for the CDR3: TGTGCCAGCAGCTTAAGCCTCTCTTACTATGGCTACACCTTC.

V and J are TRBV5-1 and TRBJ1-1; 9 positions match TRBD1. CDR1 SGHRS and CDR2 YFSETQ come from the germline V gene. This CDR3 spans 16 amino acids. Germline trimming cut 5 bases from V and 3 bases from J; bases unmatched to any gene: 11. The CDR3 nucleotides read TGCGCCAGCAGGTCGGGGACAGGGACGTGGGACACTGAAGCTTTCTTT. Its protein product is CASRSGTGTWDTEAFF. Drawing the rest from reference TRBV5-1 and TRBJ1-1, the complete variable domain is KAGVTQTPRYLIKTRGQQVTLSCSPISGHRSVSWYQQTPGQGLQFLFEYFSETQRNKGNFPGRFSGRQFSNSRSEMNVSTLELGDSALYLCASRSGTGTWDTEAFFGQGTRLTVV.

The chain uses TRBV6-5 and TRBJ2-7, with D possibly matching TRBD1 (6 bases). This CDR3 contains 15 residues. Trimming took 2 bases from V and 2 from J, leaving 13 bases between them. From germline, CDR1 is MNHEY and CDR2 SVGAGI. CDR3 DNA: TGTGCCAGCAGTTACCTATCGGGGACAACCTACGAGCAGTACTTC. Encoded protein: CASSYLSGTTYEQYF.

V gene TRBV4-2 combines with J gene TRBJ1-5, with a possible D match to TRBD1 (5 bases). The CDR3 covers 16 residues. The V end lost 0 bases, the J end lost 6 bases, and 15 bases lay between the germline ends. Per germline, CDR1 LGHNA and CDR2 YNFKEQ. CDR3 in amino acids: CASSQDPGNVGQPQHF. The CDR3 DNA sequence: TGTGCCAGCAGCCAAGATCCAGGGAACGTAGGTCAGCCCCAGCATTTT.

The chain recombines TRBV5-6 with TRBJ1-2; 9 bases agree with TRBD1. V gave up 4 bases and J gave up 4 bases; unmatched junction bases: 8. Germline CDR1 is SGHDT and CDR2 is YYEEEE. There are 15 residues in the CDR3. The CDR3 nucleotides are TGTGCCAGCAGCGTGGACAGGGGCTCCTTCTATGGCTACACCTTC. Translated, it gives CASSVDRGSFYGYTF. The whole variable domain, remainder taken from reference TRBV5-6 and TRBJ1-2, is DAGVTQSPTHLIKTRGQQVTLRCSPKSGHDTVSWYQQALGQGPQFIFQYYEEEERQRGNFPDRFSGHQFPNYSSELNVNALLLGDSALYLCASSVDRGSFYGYTFGSGTRLTVV.

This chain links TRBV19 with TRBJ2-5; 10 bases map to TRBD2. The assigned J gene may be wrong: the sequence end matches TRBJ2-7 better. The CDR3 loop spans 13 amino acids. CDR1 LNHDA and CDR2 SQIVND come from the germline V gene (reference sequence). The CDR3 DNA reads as TGTGCCAGTAGGGCTAGCGGGAGCTACGAGCAGTACTTC. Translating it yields CASRASGSYEQYF.

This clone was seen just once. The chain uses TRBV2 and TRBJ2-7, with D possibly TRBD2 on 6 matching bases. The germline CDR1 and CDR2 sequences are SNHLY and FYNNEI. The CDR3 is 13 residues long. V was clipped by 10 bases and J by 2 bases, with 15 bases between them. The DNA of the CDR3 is TGTGCCACCCGCCCAGGGACTCCCTACGAGCAGTACTTC. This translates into CATRPGTPYEQYF.

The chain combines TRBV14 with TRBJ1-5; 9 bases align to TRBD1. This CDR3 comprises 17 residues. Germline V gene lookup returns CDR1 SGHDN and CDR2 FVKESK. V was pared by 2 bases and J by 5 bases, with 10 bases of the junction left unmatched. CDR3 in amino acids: CASSQPHRDRVDQPQHF. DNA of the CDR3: TGTGCCAGCAGCCAACCTCACCGGGACAGGGTAGATCAGCCCCAGCATTTT.

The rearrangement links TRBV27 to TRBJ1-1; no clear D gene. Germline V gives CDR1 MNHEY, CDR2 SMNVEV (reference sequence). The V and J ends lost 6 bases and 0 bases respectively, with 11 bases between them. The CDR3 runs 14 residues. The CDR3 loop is CASSLEAVNTEAFF. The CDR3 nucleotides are TGTGCCAGCAGCCTAGAGGCAGTGAACACTGAAGCTTTCTTT.

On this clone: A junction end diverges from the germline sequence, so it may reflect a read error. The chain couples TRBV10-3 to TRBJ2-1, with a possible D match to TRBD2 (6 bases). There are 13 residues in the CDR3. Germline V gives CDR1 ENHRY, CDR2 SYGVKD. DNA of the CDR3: TGTGCCATCAGAATTCGGGAGTACAGTGAGCAGTTCTTC. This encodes CAIRIREYSEQFF.

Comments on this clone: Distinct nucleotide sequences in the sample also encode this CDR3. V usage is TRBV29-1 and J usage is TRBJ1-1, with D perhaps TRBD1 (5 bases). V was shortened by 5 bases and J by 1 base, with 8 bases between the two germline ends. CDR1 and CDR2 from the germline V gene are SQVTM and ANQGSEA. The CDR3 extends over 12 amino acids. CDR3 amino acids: CSVSQGNTEAFF. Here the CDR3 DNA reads TGCAGCGTTAGTCAGGGGAACACTGAAGCTTTCTTT.

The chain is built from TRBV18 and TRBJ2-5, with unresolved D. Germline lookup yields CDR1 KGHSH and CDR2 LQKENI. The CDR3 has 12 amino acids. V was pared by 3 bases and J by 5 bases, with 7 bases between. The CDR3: CASSPLAETQYF. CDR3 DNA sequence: TGTGCCAGCTCACCCCTCGCGGAGACCCAGTACTTC.

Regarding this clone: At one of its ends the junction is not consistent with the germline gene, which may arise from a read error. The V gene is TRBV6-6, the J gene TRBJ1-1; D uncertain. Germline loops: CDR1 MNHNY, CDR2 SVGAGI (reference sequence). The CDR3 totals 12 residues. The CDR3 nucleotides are TGTGCCAGCAGTTACTCGAACAGTGAAGCTTTCTTT. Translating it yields CASSYSNSEAFF.

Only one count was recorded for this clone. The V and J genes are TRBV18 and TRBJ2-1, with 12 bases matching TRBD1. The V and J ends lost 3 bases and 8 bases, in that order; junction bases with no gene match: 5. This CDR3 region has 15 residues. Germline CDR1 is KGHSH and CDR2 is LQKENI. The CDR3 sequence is CASSPPGQGAYEQFF. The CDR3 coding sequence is TGTGCCAGCTCACCCCCGGGACAGGGGGCGTATGAGCAGTTCTTC.

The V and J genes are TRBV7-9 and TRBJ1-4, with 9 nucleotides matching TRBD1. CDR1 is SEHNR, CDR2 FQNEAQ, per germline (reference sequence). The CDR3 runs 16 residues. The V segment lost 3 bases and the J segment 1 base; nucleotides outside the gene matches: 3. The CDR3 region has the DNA TGTGCCAGCAGCTTTCGACAGGGGGAAACTAATGAAAAACTGTTTTTT. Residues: CASSFRQGETNEKLFF.

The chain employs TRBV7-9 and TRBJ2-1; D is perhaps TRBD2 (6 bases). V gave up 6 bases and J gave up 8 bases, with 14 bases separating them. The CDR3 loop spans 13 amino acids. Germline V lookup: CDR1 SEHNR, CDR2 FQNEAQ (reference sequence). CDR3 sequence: CASSFGGSDEQFF. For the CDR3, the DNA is TGTGCCAGCAGTTTCGGGGGTTCGGATGAGCAGTTCTTC.

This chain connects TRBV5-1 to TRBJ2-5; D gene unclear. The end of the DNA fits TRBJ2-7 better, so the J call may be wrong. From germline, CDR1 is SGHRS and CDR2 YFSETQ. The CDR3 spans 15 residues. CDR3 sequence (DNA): TGCGCCAGCAGCTCTGAGTGGGGATCAGACTACGAGCAGTACTTC. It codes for CASSSEWGSDYEQYF.

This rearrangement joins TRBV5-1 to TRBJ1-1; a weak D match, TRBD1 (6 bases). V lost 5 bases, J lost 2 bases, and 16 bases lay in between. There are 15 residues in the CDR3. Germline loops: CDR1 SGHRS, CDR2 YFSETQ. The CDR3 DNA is TGCGCCAGCAGTAGCCAGGGGCAAAGTAACACTGAAGCTTTCTTT. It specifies CASSSQGQSNTEAFF.

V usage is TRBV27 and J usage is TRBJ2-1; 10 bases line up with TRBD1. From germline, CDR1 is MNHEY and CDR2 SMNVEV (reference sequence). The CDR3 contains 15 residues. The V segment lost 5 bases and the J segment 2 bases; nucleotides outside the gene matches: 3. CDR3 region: CASSRGQGTYNEQFF. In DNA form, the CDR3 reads TGTGCCAGCAGTCGGGGACAGGGGACCTACAATGAGCAGTTCTTC.

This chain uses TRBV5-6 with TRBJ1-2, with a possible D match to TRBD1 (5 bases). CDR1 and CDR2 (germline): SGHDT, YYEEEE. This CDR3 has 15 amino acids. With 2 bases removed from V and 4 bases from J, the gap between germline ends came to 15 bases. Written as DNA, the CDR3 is TGTGCCAGCAGCTTCGGATGGGCGGGGCCCTATGGCTACACCTTC. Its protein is CASSFGWAGPYGYTF.

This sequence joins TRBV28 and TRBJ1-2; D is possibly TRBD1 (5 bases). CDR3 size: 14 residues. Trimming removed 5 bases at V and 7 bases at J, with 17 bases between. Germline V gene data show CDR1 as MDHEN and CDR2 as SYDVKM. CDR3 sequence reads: CASSLPLGGVGYTF. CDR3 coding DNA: TGTGCCAGCAGTCTACCCTTGGGGGGGGTTGGCTACACCTTC.

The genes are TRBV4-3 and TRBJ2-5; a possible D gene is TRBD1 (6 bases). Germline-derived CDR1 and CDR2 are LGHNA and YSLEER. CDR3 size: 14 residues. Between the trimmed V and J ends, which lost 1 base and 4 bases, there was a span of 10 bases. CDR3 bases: TGCGCCAGCAGCCAAGGGCTAGGGGGAGAGACCCAGTACTTC. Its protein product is CASSQGLGGETQYF.

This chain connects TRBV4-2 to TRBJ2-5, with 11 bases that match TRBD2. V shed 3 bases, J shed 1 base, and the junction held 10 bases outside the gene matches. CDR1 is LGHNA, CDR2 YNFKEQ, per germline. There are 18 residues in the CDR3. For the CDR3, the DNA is TGTGCCAGCAGCCAGGCTAGCGGGGGGTCCTTAGTCCAAGAGACCCAGTACTTC. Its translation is CASSQASGGSLVQETQYF.

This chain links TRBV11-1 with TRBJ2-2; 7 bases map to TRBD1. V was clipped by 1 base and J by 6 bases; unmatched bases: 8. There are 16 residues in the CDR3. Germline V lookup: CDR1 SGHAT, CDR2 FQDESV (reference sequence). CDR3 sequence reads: CASSLVSGGNAGELFF. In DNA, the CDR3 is TGTGCCAGCAGCTTAGTATCAGGGGGAAACGCCGGGGAGCTGTTTTTT.

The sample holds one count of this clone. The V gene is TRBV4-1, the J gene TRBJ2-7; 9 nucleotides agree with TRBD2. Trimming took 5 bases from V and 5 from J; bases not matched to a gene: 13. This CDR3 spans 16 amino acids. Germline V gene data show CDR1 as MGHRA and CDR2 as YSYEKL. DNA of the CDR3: TGCGCCAGCAGCTTCAGAGGTGGGACTAGCAAGGACGAGCAGTACTTC. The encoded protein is CASSFRGGTSKDEQYF.

CDR3 loop: CASGSLQGHQRGAFF. In nucleotides, the CDR3 is TGTGCCAGCGGGTCCCTACAGGGACACCAAAGAGGAGCTTTCTTT. J is TRBJ1-1 and V is TRBV2; a possible D gene is TRBD1 (6 bases). The CDR3 totals 15 residues. Trimming took off 8 bases at V and 10 bases at J, with 26 bases between the two ends. Germline V gene data show CDR1 as SNHLY and CDR2 as FYNNEI. Together with reference TRBV2 and TRBJ1-1, the CDR3 gives the full variable domain: EPEVTQTPSHQVTQMGQEVILRCVPISNHLYFYWYRQILGQKVEFLVSFYNNEISEKSEIFDDQFSVERPDGSNFTLKIRSTKLEDSAMYFCASGSLQGHQRGAFFGQGTRLTVV.

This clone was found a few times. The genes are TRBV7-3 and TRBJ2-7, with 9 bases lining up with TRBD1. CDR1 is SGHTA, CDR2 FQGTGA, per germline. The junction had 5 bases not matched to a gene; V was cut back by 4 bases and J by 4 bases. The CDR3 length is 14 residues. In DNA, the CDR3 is TGTGCCAGCAGCTGGGCCGGGACAGGGTACGAGCAGTACTTC. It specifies CASSWAGTGYEQYF.

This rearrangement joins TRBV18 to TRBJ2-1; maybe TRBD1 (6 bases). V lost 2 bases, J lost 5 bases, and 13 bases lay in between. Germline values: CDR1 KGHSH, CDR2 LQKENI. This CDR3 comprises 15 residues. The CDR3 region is CASSPSQGRHNEQFF. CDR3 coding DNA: TGTGCCAGCTCACCAAGTCAGGGGAGACACAATGAGCAGTTCTTC.